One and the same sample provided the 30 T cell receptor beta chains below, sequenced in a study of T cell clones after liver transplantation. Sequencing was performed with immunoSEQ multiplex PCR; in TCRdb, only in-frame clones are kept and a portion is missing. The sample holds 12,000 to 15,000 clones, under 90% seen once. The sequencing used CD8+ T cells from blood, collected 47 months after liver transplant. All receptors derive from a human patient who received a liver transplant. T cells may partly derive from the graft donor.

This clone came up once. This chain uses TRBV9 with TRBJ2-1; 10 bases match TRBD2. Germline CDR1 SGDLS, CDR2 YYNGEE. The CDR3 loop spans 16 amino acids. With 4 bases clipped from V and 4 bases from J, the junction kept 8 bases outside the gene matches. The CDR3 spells CASSPASGGSYNEQFF. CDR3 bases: TGTGCCAGCAGCCCCGCTAGCGGGGGCTCATACAATGAGCAGTTCTTC. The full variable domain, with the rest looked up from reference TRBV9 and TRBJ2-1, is DSGVTQTPKHLITATGQRVTLRCSPRSGDLSVYWYQQSLDQGLQFLIQYYNGEERAKGNILERFSAQQFPDLHSELNLSSLELGDSALYFCASSPASGGSYNEQFFGPGTRLTVL.

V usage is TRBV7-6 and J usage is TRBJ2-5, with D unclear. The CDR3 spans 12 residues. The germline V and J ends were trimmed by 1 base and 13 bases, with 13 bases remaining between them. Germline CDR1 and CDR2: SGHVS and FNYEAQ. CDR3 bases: TGTGCCAGCAGCTTAGACTTGTCAGTTCGGTACTTC. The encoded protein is CASSLDLSVRYF.

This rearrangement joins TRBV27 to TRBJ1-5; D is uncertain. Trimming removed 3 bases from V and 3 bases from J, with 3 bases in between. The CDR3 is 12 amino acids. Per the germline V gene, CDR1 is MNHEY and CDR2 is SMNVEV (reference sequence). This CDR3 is CASSFHNQPQHF. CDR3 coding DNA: TGTGCCAGCAGTTTCCACAATCAGCCCCAGCATTTT.

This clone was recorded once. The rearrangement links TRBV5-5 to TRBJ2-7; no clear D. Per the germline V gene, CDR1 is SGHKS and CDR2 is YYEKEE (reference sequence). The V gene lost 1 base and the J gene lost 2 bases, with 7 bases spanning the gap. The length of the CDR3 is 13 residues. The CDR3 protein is CASSLSATYEQYF. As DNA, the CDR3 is TGTGCCAGCAGCTTGTCAGCGACCTACGAGCAGTACTTC.

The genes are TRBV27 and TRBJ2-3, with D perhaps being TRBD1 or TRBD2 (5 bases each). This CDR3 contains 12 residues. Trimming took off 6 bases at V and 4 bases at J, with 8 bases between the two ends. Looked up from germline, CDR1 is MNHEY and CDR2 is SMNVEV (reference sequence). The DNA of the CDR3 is TGTGCCAGCAGGAGGGGTGCAGATACGCAGTATTTT. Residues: CASRRGADTQYF.

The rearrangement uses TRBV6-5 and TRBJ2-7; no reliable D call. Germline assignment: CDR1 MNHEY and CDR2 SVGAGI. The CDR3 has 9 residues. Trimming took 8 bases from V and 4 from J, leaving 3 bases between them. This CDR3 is CASGYEQYF. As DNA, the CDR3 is TGTGCCAGCGGGTACGAGCAGTACTTC.

CDR3 bases: TGTGCCAGCAGTTACCGTGAGGGGGCTGAAGCTTTCTTT. Residues: CASSYREGAEAFF. V and J are TRBV6-5 and TRBJ1-1; possibly TRBD1 for D (6 bases). Germline CDR1 reads MNHEY; CDR2 reads SVGAGI. The CDR3 runs 13 residues. The V and J ends lost 2 bases and 6 bases respectively, with 10 bases between them.

For the CDR3, the DNA is TGTGCCAGCAGTGGACTCCGACTAGCTTCCTACGAGCAGTACTTC. Protein: CASSGLRLASYEQYF. This chain joins TRBV28 and TRBJ2-7, with 7 bases aligning to TRBD2. The CDR3 runs 15 residues. Germline V gene lookup returns CDR1 MDHEN and CDR2 SYDVKM. Unmatched junction bases numbered 8, after V lost 5 bases and J lost 1 base.

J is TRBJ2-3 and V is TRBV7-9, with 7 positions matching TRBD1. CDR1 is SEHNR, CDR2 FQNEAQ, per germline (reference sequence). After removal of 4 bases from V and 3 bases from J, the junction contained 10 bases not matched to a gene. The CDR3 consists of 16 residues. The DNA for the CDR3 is TGTGCCAGCAGCTCCGCTGACAGGGAAGGGACAGATACGCAGTATTTT. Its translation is CASSSADREGTDTQYF. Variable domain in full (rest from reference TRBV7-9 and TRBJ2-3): DTGVSQNPRHKITKRGQNVTFRCDPISEHNRLYWYRQTLGQGPEFLTYFQNEAQLEKSRLLSDRFSAERPKGSFSTLEIQRTEQGDSAMYLCASSSADREGTDTQYFGPGTRLTVL.

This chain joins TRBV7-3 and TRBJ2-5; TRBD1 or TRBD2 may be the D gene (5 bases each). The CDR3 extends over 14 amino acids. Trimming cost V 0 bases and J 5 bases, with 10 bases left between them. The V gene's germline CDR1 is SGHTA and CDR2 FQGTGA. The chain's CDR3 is CASSLTGAGETQYF. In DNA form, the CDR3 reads TGTGCCAGCAGCTTAACAGGGGCGGGCGAGACCCAGTACTTC.

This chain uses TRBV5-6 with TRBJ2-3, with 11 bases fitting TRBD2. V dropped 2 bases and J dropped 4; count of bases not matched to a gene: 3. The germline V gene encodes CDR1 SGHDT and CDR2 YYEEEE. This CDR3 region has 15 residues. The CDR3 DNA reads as TGTGCCAGCAGCTTCGGACTAGCGGGTGCAGATACGCAGTATTTT. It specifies CASSFGLAGADTQYF.

CDR3 in amino acids: CASSSGTGGGDYGYTF. DNA of the CDR3: TGTGCCAGCAGTTCCGGGACAGGGGGGGGAGACTATGGCTACACCTTC. The J gene is TRBJ1-2, the V gene TRBV2; TRBD1 matches 11 bases. Germline CDR1 reads SNHLY; CDR2 reads FYNNEI. Trimming took 5 bases from V and 3 from J; bases not matched to a gene: 8. This CDR3 has 16 residues.

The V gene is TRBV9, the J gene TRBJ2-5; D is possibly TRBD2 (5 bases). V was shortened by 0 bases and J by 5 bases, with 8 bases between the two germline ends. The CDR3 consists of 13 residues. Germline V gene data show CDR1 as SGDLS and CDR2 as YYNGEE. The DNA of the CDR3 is TGTGCCAGCAGCGTAGTTGGGAGCGAGACCCAGTACTTC. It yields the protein CASSVVGSETQYF.

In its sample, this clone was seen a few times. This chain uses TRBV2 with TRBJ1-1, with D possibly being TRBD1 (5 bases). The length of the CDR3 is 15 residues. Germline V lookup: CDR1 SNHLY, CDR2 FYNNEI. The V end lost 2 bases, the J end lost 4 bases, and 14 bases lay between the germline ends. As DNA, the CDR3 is TGTGCCAGCAGTGAATGGGGGAAGGAGGGCACTGAAGCTTTCTTT. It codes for CASSEWGKEGTEAFF.

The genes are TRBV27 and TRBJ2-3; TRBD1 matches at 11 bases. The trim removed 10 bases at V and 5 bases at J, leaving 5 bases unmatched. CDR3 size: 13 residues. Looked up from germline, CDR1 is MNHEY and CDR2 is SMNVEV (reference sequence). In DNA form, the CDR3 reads TGTGCCACCGGGACAGGGGGTCTAGATACGCAGTATTTT. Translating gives CATGTGGLDTQYF.

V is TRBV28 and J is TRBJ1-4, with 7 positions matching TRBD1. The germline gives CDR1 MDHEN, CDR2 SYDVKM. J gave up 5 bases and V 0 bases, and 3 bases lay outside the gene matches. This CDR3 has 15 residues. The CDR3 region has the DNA TGTGCCAGCAGTTTATGGGGACAGATAAATGAAAAACTGTTTTTT. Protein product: CASSLWGQINEKLFF.

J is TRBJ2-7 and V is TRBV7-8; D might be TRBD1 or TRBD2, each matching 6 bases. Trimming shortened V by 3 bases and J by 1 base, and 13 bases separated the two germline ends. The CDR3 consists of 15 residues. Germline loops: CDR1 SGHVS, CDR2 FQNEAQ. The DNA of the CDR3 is TGTGCCAGCAGCTTCCCTGGGGGGCGATCCTACGAGCAGTACTTC. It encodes CASSFPGGRSYEQYF.

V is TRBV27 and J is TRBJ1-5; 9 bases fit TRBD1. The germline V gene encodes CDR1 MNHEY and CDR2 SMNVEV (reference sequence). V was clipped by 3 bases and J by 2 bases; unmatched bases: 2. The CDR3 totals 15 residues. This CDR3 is CASSFRQGGNQPQHF. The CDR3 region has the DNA TGTGCCAGCAGTTTTCGACAGGGGGGCAATCAGCCCCAGCATTTT.

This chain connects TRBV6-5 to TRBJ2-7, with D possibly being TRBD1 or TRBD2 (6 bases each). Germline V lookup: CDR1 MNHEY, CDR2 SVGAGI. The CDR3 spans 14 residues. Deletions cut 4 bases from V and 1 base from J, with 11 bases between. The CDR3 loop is CASSLGGPSYEQYF. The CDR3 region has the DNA TGTGCCAGCAGTTTAGGGGGGCCGTCCTACGAGCAGTACTTC.

Here the CDR3 reads CASSERGRVETQYF. Here the CDR3 DNA reads TGTGCCAGCAGCGAACGGGGGAGGGTGGAGACCCAGTACTTC. This sequence joins TRBV9 and TRBJ2-5; the match to TRBD2 covers 7 bases. The CDR3 runs to 14 residues. CDR1 SGDLS and CDR2 YYNGEE come from the germline V gene. Trimming at V came to 3 bases and at J to 5 bases, leaving 7 bases not matched to a gene. The whole variable domain, remainder taken from reference TRBV9 and TRBJ2-5, is DSGVTQTPKHLITATGQRVTLRCSPRSGDLSVYWYQQSLDQGLQFLIQYYNGEERAKGNILERFSAQQFPDLHSELNLSSLELGDSALYFCASSERGRVETQYFGPGTRLLVL.

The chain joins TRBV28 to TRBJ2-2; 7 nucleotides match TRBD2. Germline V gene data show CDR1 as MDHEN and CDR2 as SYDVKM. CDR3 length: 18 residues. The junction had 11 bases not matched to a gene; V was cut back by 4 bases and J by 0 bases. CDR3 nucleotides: TGTGCCAGCAGTTCAATTTATAGACTAGCTCCGAACACCGGGGAGCTGTTTTTT. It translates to CASSSIYRLAPNTGELFF.

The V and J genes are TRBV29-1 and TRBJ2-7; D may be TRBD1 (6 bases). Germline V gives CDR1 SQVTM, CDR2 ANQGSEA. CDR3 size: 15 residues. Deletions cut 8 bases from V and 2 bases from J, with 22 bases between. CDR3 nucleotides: TGCAGCTTCACCCCGAGTGATCAGGGGCCCTACGAGCAGTACTTC. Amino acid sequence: CSFTPSDQGPYEQYF.

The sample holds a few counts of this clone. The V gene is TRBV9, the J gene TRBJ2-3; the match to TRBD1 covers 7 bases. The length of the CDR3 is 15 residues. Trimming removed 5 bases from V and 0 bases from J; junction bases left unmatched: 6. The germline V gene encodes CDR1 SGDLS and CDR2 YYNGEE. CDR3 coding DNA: TGTGCCAGCAGTACTGAGGGACAGAGCACAGATACGCAGTATTTT. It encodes CASSTEGQSTDTQYF.

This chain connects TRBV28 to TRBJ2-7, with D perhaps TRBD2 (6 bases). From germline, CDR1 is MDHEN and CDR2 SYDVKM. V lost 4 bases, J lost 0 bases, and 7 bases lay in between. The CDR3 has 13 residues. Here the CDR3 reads CASSYSGSYEQYF. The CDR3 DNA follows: TGTGCCAGCAGTTATAGCGGCTCCTACGAGCAGTACTTC.

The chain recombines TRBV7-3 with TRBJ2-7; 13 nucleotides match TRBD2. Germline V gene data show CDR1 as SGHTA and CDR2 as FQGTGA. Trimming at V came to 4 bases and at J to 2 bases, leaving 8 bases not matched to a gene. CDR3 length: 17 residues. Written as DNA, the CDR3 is TGTGCCAGCAGCTCTACTAGCGGGAGGGCCAGGCCCTACGAGCAGTACTTC. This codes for CASSSTSGRARPYEQYF. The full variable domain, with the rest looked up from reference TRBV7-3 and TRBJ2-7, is GAGVSQTPSNKVTEKGKYVELRCDPISGHTALYWYRQSLGQGPEFLIYFQGTGAADDSGLPNDRFFAVRPEGSVSTLKIQRTERGDSAVYLCASSSTSGRARPYEQYFGPGTRLTVT.

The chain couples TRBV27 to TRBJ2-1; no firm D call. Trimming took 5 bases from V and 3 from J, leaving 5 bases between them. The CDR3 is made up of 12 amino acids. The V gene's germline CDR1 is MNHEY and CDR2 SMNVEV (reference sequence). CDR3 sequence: CASSGVYNEQFF. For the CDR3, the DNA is TGTGCCAGCAGTGGGGTCTACAATGAGCAGTTCTTC.

DNA for the CDR3: TGTGCCAGCAGCCAAGGGAGGTTAGAAGCTTTCTTT. It translates to CASSQGRLEAFF. The rearrangement joins TRBV14 to TRBJ1-1; D is undetermined. V gave up 1 base and J gave up 8 bases, with 8 bases separating them. Germline assignment: CDR1 SGHDN and CDR2 FVKESK. The CDR3 extends over 12 amino acids. The whole variable domain, filled in from reference TRBV14 and TRBJ1-1, reads EAGVTQFPSHSVIEKGQTVTLRCDPISGHDNLYWYRRVMGKEIKFLLHFVKESKQDESGMPNNRFLAERTGGTYSTLKVQPAELEDSGVYFCASSQGRLEAFFGQGTRLTVV.

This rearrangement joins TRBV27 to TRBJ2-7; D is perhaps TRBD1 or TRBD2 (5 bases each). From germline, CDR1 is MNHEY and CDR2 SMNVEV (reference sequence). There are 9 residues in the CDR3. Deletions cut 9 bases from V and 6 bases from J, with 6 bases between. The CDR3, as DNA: TGTGCCAGTGGGACCGAGCAGTACTTC. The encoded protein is CASGTEQYF.

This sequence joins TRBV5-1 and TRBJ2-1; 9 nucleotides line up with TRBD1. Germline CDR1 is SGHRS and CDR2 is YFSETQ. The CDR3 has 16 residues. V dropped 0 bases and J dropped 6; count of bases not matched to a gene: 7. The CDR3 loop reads CASSLAGQGSINEQFF. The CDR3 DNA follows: TGCGCCAGCAGCTTGGCCGGACAGGGGTCCATCAATGAGCAGTTCTTC.

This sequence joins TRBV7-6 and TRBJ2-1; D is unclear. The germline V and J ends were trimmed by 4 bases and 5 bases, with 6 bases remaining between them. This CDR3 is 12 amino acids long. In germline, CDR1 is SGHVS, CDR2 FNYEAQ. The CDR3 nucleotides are TGTGCCAGCAGCTGGACGGACAATGAGCAGTTCTTC. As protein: CASSWTDNEQFF.